This paragraph reports one TCR beta chain. Its specificity is not known. The sample comes from a study of cytomegalovirus exposure and HLA in healthy donors. Overall study findings and caveats: Most TCR sequences were rare, but some public TCRs occurred in many donors.

Both 60 Vbeta primers and 13 Jbeta primers went into the PCR. Only in-frame clones appear in the TCRdb table, and some are missing; sequencing was by immunoSEQ multiplex PCR. Among around 90,000 clones listed, about 80% were seen once. The CDR3 extends over 14 amino acids. V was cut by 4 bases and J by 7 bases, with 15 bases left in between. CDR1 is SGHKS, CDR2 YYEKEE, per germline (reference sequence). The sequence came from a man aged 25-45 years in good health and CMV-seronegative. Sequenced: PBMCs. This chain joins TRBV5-5 and TRBJ1-5; the D gene is possibly TRBD1 (5 bases). CDR3 nucleotide sequence: TGTGCCAGCAGCCTTATGGGTGGGGGGCAGCCCCAGCATTTT. This translates into CASSLMGGGQPQHF.